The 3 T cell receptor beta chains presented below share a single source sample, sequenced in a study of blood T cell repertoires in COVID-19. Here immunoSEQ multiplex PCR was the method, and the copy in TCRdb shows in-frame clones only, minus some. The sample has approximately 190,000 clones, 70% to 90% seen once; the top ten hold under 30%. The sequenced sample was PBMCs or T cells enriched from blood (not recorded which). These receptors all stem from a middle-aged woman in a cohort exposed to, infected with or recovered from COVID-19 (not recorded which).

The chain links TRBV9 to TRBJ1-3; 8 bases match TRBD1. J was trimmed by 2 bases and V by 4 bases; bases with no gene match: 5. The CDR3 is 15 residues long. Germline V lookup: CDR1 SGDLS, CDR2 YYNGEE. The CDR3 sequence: CASSSGQGPGNTIYF. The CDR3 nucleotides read TGTGCCAGCAGCTCCGGACAGGGCCCTGGAAACACCATATATTTT.

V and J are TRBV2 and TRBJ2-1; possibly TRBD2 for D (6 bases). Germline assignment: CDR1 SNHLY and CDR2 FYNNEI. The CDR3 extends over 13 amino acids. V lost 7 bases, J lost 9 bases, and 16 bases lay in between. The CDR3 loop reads CASNLNGEAEQFF. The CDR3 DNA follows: TGTGCCAGCAACCTTAACGGGGAGGCTGAGCAGTTCTTC.

The CDR3 sequence is CAWSHPGQDSYEQYF. In DNA form, the CDR3 reads TGTGCCTGGAGTCACCCGGGACAGGACTCCTACGAGCAGTACTTC. This chain links TRBV30 with TRBJ2-7, with 8 nucleotides matching TRBD1. The J segment lost 0 bases and the V segment lost 2 bases, leaving 6 bases of the junction unmatched. The length of the CDR3 is 15 residues. Germline CDR1 is GTSNPN and CDR2 is SVGIG (reference sequence).